This T cell receptor beta chain was identified in a study of blood T cell repertoires in COVID-19. Profiled with immunoSEQ multiplex PCR; TCRdb holds only in-frame clones, not every one. The table includes 200,000 to 300,000 clones, about 83% detected once. From germline, CDR1 is SGHAT and CDR2 FQNNGV. V was pared by 1 base and J by 4 bases, with 25 bases between. CDR3 length equals 19 residues. What was sequenced was peripheral blood. The genes are TRBV11-2 and TRBJ1-1; maybe TRBD1 (5 bases). The source is a middle-aged man with acute or convalescent COVID-19. CDR3 in DNA: TGTGCCAGCAGCTTAGTTAGCTCGGGACTATGGGTTGGGAGCACTGAAGCTTTCTTT. The encoded protein is CASSLVSSGLWVGSTEAFF.